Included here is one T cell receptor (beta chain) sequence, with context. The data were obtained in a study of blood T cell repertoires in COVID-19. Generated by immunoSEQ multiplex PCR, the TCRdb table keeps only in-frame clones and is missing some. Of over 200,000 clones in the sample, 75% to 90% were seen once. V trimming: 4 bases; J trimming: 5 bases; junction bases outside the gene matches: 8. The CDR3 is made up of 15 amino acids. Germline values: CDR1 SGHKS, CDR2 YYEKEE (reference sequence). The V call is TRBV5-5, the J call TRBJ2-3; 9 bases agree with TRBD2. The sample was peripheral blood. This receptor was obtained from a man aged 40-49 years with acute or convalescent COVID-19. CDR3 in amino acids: CASSPEGGREDTQYF. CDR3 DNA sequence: TGTGCCAGCAGCCCTGAGGGCGGGAGGGAAGATACGCAGTATTTT. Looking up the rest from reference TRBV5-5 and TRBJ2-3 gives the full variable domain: DAGVTQSPTHLIKTRGQQVTLRCSPISGHKSVSWYQQVLGQGPQFIFQYYEKEERGRGNFPDRFSARQFPNYSSELNVNALLLGDSALYLCASSPEGGREDTQYFGPGTRLTVL.